Detailed here is one TCR beta chain. A second PCR of 7 to 11 cycles used a sample-barcoded 5' primer and a J-beta primer mix. TCRdb analysed the 5' RACE reads with MiXCR anew, one entry per CDR3 protein. The sample yields about 400,000 distinct CDR3 sequences, 52% seen once. The data stem from a study of blood T cells in healthy people across ages. On the study more broadly: Template switching captured about one barcoded beta molecule per two T cells.

Germline values: CDR1 MDHEN, CDR2 SYDVKM. The CDR3 sequence is 16 residues long. V and J are TRBV28 and TRBJ2-7; TRBD1 aligns across 9 bases. The J call is doubtful: the DNA matches TRBJ2-5 better. Sequenced material: blood. This TCR derives from a man aged 55 to 70 in good health. CDR3 amino acids: CASSSPGTGSGETQYF. In nucleotides, the CDR3 is TGTGCCAGCAGTTCCCCCGGGACAGGGTCAGGGGAGACCCAGTACTTC.